This TCR beta chain was retrieved from a study of blood T cell repertoires in COVID-19 (dated by TCRdb to 2018 to 2020). Looking at the study overall: Collaborator samples came from the United States, Italy and Spain and covered acute and convalescent phases of COVID-19. The dataset comprised deeply sampled blood TCRbeta repertoires from subjects exposed to, actively infected with, or recovered from COVID-19. The repertoires were released in a freely available public database meant as a resource for research on the immune response to SARS-CoV-2. Where available, HLA class I and class II types were taken from metadata supplied by the sample provider and were not determined by assay-based typing. The samples were drawn from two sources: the first 160 participants of the ongoing ImmuneRACE study, and fewer than 1,500 subjects contributed by 6 global collaborators. A de-identified subject ID, COVID-19 status, age in years and sex were almost always included in the sample metadata. The prospective study material was composed of cDNA or gDNA derived from T cells, B-cell-depleted T cells, or PBMCs.

For CDR1 and CDR2, the germline V gene (reference sequence) lists MNHEY and SMNVEV. There are 17 amino acids in the CDR3, from cysteine to phenylalanine inclusive. Only the CDR3 DNA stays, 51 bases, in frame from base 1. Trimmed from V: 5 bases; trimmed from J: 5 bases; junction bases lacking a gene match: 9. TCRbeta CDR3 regions were amplified from genomic DNA by means of the immunoSEQ Assay, a bias-controlled multiplex PCR. Per the source publication's procedure: Nucleated cell counts per sample were estimated from amplification of reference gene primers within the assay. To quantify the absolute abundance of each unique TCRbeta CDR3 rearrangement, sequence reads were collapsed and filtered. For each sample, productive Simpson clonality was calculated by taking the square root of Simpson's diversity index across productive rearrangements. Held by TCRdb, this immuneACCESS table contains in-frame sequences only and omits some clones. Under half of the omission traces to an unresolved V gene where checked; the cause of the rest is unknown. That table supplies the V and J calls and clone size; D and trimming were determined from the DNA. The sample table shows approximately 360,000 clones, and more than 75% are seen once. The top ten clones comprise more than 0.85% of the sample.

General conclusions and limits of the study: How much clinical and demographic metadata was included differed by source and by participant, and the metadata was provided uncurated.

Worth noting for this clone: It has no known antigen specificity. No per-base quality is available; no much larger clone lies one base away.

Participants in the prospective study were aged roughly 18 to 89 years, lived in about two dozen United States geographic areas, and enrolled through a virtual design. In the prospective study, cohorts were assigned on the basis of participant-reported clinical history obtained from a screening survey and a study questionnaire. In the prospective study, mobile phlebotomists collected whole blood, serum and a nasopharyngeal or oropharyngeal swab from each participant. Over a 2-month period, participants in the prospective study had the option of providing additional blood draws and questionnaires. Before DNA extraction, prospective study blood samples were shipped either frozen or at room temperature.

The sequence was collected from a woman younger than 45 with acute COVID-19. Sequences were obtained from PBMCs or T cells enriched from blood (not recorded which). The chain links TRBV27 with TRBJ2-2; 12 junctional bases match TRBD1. The CDR3 protein sequence reads: CASSDWDRGRVTGELFF. The nucleotide sequence is given as TGTGCCAGCAGTGATTGGGACAGGGGGCGCGTTACCGGGGAGCTGTTTTTT.